The entry below describes one TCR beta chain. The antigen it recognizes is unknown. The record has no base qualities; no much larger clone is one base away. This entry is derived from a study of cytomegalovirus exposure and HLA in healthy donors (dated by TCRdb to 2017 to 2019). General notes on the study: An earlier analysis of around 600 of the donors reported more than 250 Gb of sequence data and 100 million to 130 million unique TCR beta sequences from 190 million or so T cells. All discovery cohort repertoires had been generated on a single sequencing platform. Roughly 300 gigabases of sequencing data and approximately 92 million unique TCR sequences made up an early release that covered 500 to 700 HLA-typed donors. Genome-wide SNP genotypes for about three fifths of the 666 donors were used in a later genetic analysis, which treated that subset as a discovery cohort. Typing coverage differed by locus: A, B, C, DRB1 and DQB1 were typed in about 620-640 donors, DQA1 in about 500, DPA1 in roughly 590, and DPB1 in just under 490. In the later analysis, no new phenotypic data were used to find candidate immune exposures; instead, reliance was placed on TCR beta sequences and their occurrence across donors. A later analysis re-examined previously published TCR beta repertoires from 600 to 700 donors and added high-resolution HLA genotyping to investigate patterns of TCR occurrence. In addition to the first cohort of several hundred subjects, a separate validation cohort of over 90 different subjects was used. Both class I and class II loci were covered by HLA typing, at four-digit resolution. The genetic ancestry cluster associated with self-reported Caucasian donors included 70% to 85% of the 300 to 400 genotyped donors. Among about 410 genotyped donors of the cohort, an average of about 220,000 unique TCR beta nucleotide sequences was sequenced per donor, of which about 19% were non-productive. Roughly five DR-DQ haplotypes were handled as single units for association and clustering, since linkage in the cohort was strong. High-throughput TCR immunosequencing, statistical association of individual TCRs with disease status, and machine learning were combined to predict cytomegalovirus infection status. Donor age, sex, ethnicity and CMV serostatus were compiled alongside the repertoire data. An earlier analysis of 587 of the donors used high-throughput TCR beta sequencing to judge whether each TCR beta V gene segment behaved as functional or pseudogenic. The study aimed to test whether cataloging public T cell receptors could reveal signatures of past pathogen exposure. The study used immunosequencing to profile the T cell repertoires of 600 to 850 subjects and linked those repertoires to cytomegalovirus serostatus. What the authors observed across the whole study: An earlier analysis of around 540 of the donors showed that most TCR beta V segments appeared in productive rearrangements either about 87% or about 30% of the time, which broadly matched IMGT annotations. In a later analysis, HLA-associated TCR beta chains showed more clonal expansion and lower generation probabilities than non-associated chains that were equally common. It was suggested by the authors that the approach could potentially be generalized to other disease states and immunological phenotypes. Because counts were too low, seventeen rarely observed V segments, including chromosome 9 orphons, were left out of the earlier analysis of 587 of the donors. Correlated functional status among segregating V segments might be attributable to linkage disequilibrium, but an unknown experimental factor could not be ruled out. A later analysis associated approximately 17,000 TCR beta sequences with specific HLA alleles at a false discovery rate of 0.05. A further reported finding was that TCR beta sequences accurately predicted the HLA-A and HLA-B alleles for most subjects in the first cohort. In this cohort, only TCR beta chains were sequenced, and detectable features were limited by the absence of alpha or paired-chain data. In a later analysis, the rate of TCR association differed among HLA loci, with DRB1 alleles having the most associated TCRs and HLA-C alleles having the fewest. In a later analysis, several top co-occurrence clusters were reported to appear linked to parvovirus B19, influenza, CMV and Epstein-Barr virus. V-gene and J-gene trimming of TCR beta chains was associated with a missense DCLRE1C variant in a later genetic analysis, and the association was replicated in an independent cohort. Immune exposure information for the cohort was limited to CMV serostatus. The classifier was reported to diagnose cytomegalovirus status with high specificity and sensitivity in both the original and validation cohorts. Because some donors lacked HLA typing at each locus, the association tests relied only on the typed subset. Some IMGT-functional V segments, including TRBV6-2 and TRBV6-3, could not be told apart with the 87-base-pair reads, so those segments were excluded. According to a later analysis, most CMV-associated TCR beta chains appeared to be HLA-restricted, and the HLA associations seemed to be driven largely by CMV exposure. While some public TCRs were present in many individuals, most TCR sequences turned up only very rarely across donors. The study gave a list of under 200 TCR beta chains associated with cytomegalovirus. When HLA alleles, especially DR and DQ, strongly co-occurred, TCR associations were difficult to assign to individual alleles. Compared with the roughly 670-donor mean, donors in an Asian-associated ancestry cluster had fewer N-insertions in productive TCRs, according to a later genetic analysis. Sequencing depth was assumed to be roughly uniform across donors in the presence/absence analyses, though that assumption may not hold. A group of highly shared sequence variants was considered likely to be a technical artifact of the sequencing pipeline. In vitro tests confirmed that three of the cytomegalovirus-associated TCR beta chains recognize cytomegalovirus antigens.

In total, more than 500 healthy bone marrow donors made up the cohort. Cohort members were all nominally healthy when sampled, although unrecorded immune exposures were likely present. The donor tested CMV seronegative, placing the donor among the 352 seronegative members of the cohort. Each donor provided a peripheral blood sample, and peripheral blood mononuclear cells were used for TCR beta sequencing. Genomic DNA was extracted from the blood cell samples with the Qiagen DNeasy Blood Extraction Kit. The library was obtained by the immunoSEQ multiplex PCR assay. A mixture of 60 forward primers for TCR Vbeta segments and 13 reverse primers for TCR Jbeta segments was used in the multiplex PCR. The CDR3 region of rearranged TCR beta genes was amplified from genomic DNA with a multiplex PCR assay. The Illumina HiSeq System was used to sequence the amplified TCR beta libraries as 87-base-pair reads. Turning to the authors' computational methods: A later analysis counted about 80 million unique TCR beta chains across the 666 repertoires, and 10 million to 12 million of these chains were shared by at least two donors. To remove PCR and sequencing errors, raw reads were error-corrected and collapsed into unique sequences using a nearest-neighbor algorithm that merged closely related sequences. Alignment of CDR3 sequences to IMGT reference sequences was used to assign V, D and J gene segments. For a sequence to be retained, a match of at least six nucleotides was required to both a V gene segment and a J gene segment. Rearrangements were called productive when the CDR3 lacked stop codons and stayed in frame with V and J; all others were non-productive. Following IMGT convention, CDR3 was defined as the stretch from the second conserved V-encoded cysteine up to the conserved J-encoded phenylalanine. Sequences without an unambiguous match to a single V gene segment were excluded from the earlier analysis of 450 to 750 of the donors. An earlier analysis of over 450 of the donors classified V segments as functional when productive rearrangements were above 56.7% and as segregating when the standard deviation between donors was above 5%. To diagnose cytomegalovirus status from the catalog of TCR beta chain sequences, a statistical classification framework was built. A later analysis assigned V and J genes by comparing TCR nucleotide sequences with IMGT/GENE-DB human TR gene sequences. The TCRdist pipeline was used in a later analysis to assign CDR3 sequences and most-parsimonious VDJ recombination scenarios. A later analysis defined each TCR beta chain by its CDR3 amino acid sequence plus V-gene family, and excluded reads lacking a unique V-gene family. As a way to deal with suspected cross-contamination and a sequencing artifact, a later analysis dropped over 550 nucleotide sequences that were highly shared and had low generation probability. In a later analysis, a clonal expansion index was calculated for each public chain from normalized within-repertoire ranks of inferred template counts. Generation probabilities in a later analysis came from a VDJ recombination model fitted to out-of-frame rearrangements, and those results were checked against IGoR. In a later analysis, TCR-TCR, TCR-HLA and TCR-CMV co-occurrence was scored with hypergeometric tests, and a repertoire-size bias correction was applied to TCR pairs. False discovery rates were estimated in a later analysis by permuting HLA or CMV assignments 20 times. In a later analysis, co-occurring TCRs were grouped using DBSCAN, with TCRdist sequence similarity added in when clustering inside HLA-allele-positive subsets. Co-occurrence clustering excluded repertoires with fewer than 30,000 or more than 120,000 public chains, plus five with anomalous nucleotide sharing. The table comes from immuneACCESS by way of TCRdb, which keeps in-frame sequences with V and J called. Part of the clones is missing from these tables; in studies checked, under half for an unresolved V gene and the rest for unknown reasons. V and J calls and clone size follow that table, whereas D and trimming were derived from the DNA. Counted in this sample were over 85,000 clones; nearly 80% of them appeared once. The ten largest clones capture around 1.3% of the sample.

The germline V gene (reference sequence) supplies CDR1 GTSNPN and CDR2 SVGIG. A distance of 16 bases separates the germline ends of V and J, which lose 4 bases and 3 bases respectively. Including cysteine and phenylalanine, the CDR3 has 14 amino acids. CDR3 DNA only is kept here, 42 bases in frame from base 1. Recombination linked TRBV30 to TRBJ2-7; 6 matching bases give a weak D call of TRBD2. Sequencing input: PBMCs. The source of this sequence is a young woman in good health and CMV-seronegative. CDR3 region: CAWTSRRGNYEQYF. The DNA sequence is TGTGCCTGGACCTCCCGGCGGGGTAACTACGAGCAGTACTTC.